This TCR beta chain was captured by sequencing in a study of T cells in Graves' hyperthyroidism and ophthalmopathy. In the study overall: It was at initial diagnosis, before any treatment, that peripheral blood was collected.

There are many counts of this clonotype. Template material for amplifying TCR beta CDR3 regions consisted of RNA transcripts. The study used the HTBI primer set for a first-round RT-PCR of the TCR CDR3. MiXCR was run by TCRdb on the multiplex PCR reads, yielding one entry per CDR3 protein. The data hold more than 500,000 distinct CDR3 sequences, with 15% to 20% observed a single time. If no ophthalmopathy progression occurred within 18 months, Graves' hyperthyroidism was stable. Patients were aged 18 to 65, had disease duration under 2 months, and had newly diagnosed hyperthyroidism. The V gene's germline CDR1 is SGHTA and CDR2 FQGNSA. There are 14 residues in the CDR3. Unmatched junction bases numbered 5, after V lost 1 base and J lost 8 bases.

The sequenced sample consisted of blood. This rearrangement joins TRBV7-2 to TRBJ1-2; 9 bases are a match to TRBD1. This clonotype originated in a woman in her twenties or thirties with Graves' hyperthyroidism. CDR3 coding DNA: TGTGCCAGCAGCTTAGAGTGGACAGGGGACGGCTACACCTTC. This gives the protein CASSLEWTGDGYTF.